Given below is one TCR beta chain in context. As yet, its antigen is unknown. There are 12 residues in the CDR3. V lost 5 bases, J lost 3 bases, and 10 bases lay in between. Germline V CDR1 and CDR2: DFQATT, SNEGSKA (reference sequence). Treg sorting used a CD4+CD25+CD127-/low gate. Study-level points and caveats: Tumor Treg TCRs overlapped most with tumor naive CD4+ cells.

After constant-region reverse-primer amplification, full-length variable regions underwent semi-nested PCR with Nested Universal Primer A. TCRdb passed the 5' RACE reads through MiXCR, listing each CDR3 protein once. The sample consists of over 45,000 distinct CDR3 sequences, less than 30% of them appearing once. The chain carries TRBV20-1 and TRBJ1-1, with D unresolved. This clonotype was sampled from a female donor with breast cancer. Input material: tumor-infiltrating Tregs sorted from the breast tumor. CDR3 sequence (DNA): TGCAGTGCTGACGACGGGGACACTGAAGCTTTCTTT. Protein: CSADDGDTEAFF.